Sequencing of this T cell receptor beta chain was carried out in a study of cytomegalovirus exposure and HLA in healthy donors (TCRdb year 2017). General notes on the study: According to an earlier analysis of around 600 of the donors, about 190 million T cells yielded over 90 million unique TCR beta sequences and about 300 Gb of sequence data. Both class I and class II loci were covered by HLA typing, at four-digit resolution. Four or five DR-DQ haplotypes were handled as single units for association and clustering because linkage in the cohort was strong. Among under 450 genotyped donors of the cohort, an average of around 240,000 unique TCR beta nucleotide sequences were sequenced per donor, roughly 18% of them non-productive. Of the 300 to 400 genotyped donors, 65% to 90% fell in the genetic ancestry cluster associated with self-reported Caucasian donors. The later analysis used no new phenotypic data to find candidate immune exposures, relying instead on TCR beta sequences and their occurrence across donors. An earlier analysis of some 500 of the donors applied high-throughput TCR beta sequencing to assess whether each TCR beta V gene segment acted as functional or pseudogenic. A later analysis re-examined previously published TCR beta repertoires from over 500 donors and added high-resolution HLA genotyping to investigate patterns of TCR occurrence. The study was designed to test whether signatures of past pathogen exposure could be identified by cataloging public T cell receptors. Typing coverage varied by locus: 629-630 donors for A, B, C, DRB1 and DQB1; under 550 for DQA1; approximately 570 for DPA1; about 450 for DPB1. Besides the first cohort of around 700 subjects, a separate validation cohort made up of roughly 130 different subjects was used. Donor age, sex, ethnicity and CMV serostatus were compiled alongside the repertoire data. All discovery cohort repertoires had been generated using a single sequencing platform. To predict cytomegalovirus infection status, the study combined high-throughput TCR immunosequencing, statistical association of individual TCRs with disease status, and machine learning. Genome-wide SNP genotypes for about 55% of the 666 donors were used in a later genetic analysis, which treated that subset as a discovery cohort. An early release that covered approximately 600 HLA-typed donors contained about 290 gigabases of sequencing data and about 93 million unique TCR sequences. Using immunosequencing, the study profiled T cell repertoires from about 650 subjects and related those repertoires to cytomegalovirus serostatus.

Results the study describes overall, beyond this receptor: Across donors, most TCR sequences were observed very rarely, whereas some public TCRs were present in many individuals. Several of the top co-occurrence clusters appeared to be linked to parvovirus B19, influenza, CMV and Epstein-Barr virus, according to a later analysis. Sequencing depth was assumed to be roughly uniform across donors in the presence/absence analyses, though that assumption may not hold. A later analysis found that most CMV-associated TCR beta chains appeared HLA-restricted, with HLA associations seemingly driven largely by CMV exposure. In this cohort, only TCR beta chains were sequenced, and detectable features were limited by the absence of alpha or paired-chain data. In a later analysis, HLA-associated TCR beta chains showed more clonal expansion and lower generation probabilities than non-associated chains that were equally common. For the cohort, immune exposure information was limited to CMV serostatus. Specific HLA alleles were associated with roughly 16,000 TCR beta sequences at a false discovery rate of 0.05 in a later analysis. HLA typing was unavailable for some donors at each locus, so association tests used only the typed subset. The authors suggested that the approach could potentially be generalized to other disease states and immunological phenotypes. The sequencing pipeline was judged likely to have produced a cluster of highly shared sequence variants as a technical artifact. Broadly in line with IMGT annotations, most TCR beta V segments showed up in productive rearrangements about 87% or about 30% of the time in an earlier analysis of approximately 640 of the donors. Strong co-occurrence of HLA alleles, especially DR and DQ, made assigning TCR associations to individual alleles difficult. Cytomegalovirus status was reported to be diagnosed by the classifier with high specificity and sensitivity in both the original and validation cohorts. In vitro tests confirmed that three of the cytomegalovirus-associated TCR beta chains recognize cytomegalovirus antigens. Linkage disequilibrium might explain the correlated functional status among segregating V segments, but an unknown experimental factor could not be ruled out. A later genetic analysis reported fewer N-insertions in productive TCRs among donors in an Asian-associated ancestry cluster than the roughly 620-donor mean. V-gene and J-gene trimming of TCR beta chains was associated with a missense DCLRE1C variant in a later genetic analysis, and the association was replicated in an independent cohort. Because counts were too low, about 15 rarely observed V segments, including chromosome 9 orphons, were left out of the earlier analysis of several hundred of the donors. In a later analysis, the rate of TCR association differed among HLA loci, with DRB1 alleles having the most associated TCRs and HLA-C alleles having the fewest. A further reported finding was that TCR beta sequences accurately predicted the HLA-A and HLA-B alleles for most subjects in the first cohort. Some IMGT-functional V segments, including TRBV6-2 and TRBV6-3, could not be distinguished by the 87-base-pair reads and were therefore excluded. The study gave a list of around 170 TCR beta chains associated with cytomegalovirus.

Libraries were built with the immunoSEQ multiplex PCR assay. For the multiplex PCR, a mixture combining 60 forward primers for TCR Vbeta segments and 13 reverse primers for TCR Jbeta segments was used. The CDR3 region of rearranged TCR beta genes was amplified from genomic DNA with a multiplex PCR assay. Amplified TCR beta libraries were sequenced as 87-base-pair reads on the Illumina HiSeq System. From the authors' description of their analysis: A later analysis tallied 75 million to 95 million unique TCR beta chains across the 600 to 700 repertoires, and some 12 million of those chains were shared by two or more donors. Raw reads were error-corrected and collapsed into unique sequences with a nearest-neighbor algorithm that merged closely related sequences to remove PCR and sequencing errors. CDR3 sequences were aligned to IMGT reference sequences to assign V, D and J gene segments. For a sequence to be retained, a match of at least six nucleotides was required to both a V gene segment and a J gene segment. Rearrangements were called productive when the CDR3 lacked stop codons and stayed in frame with V and J; all others were non-productive. CDR3 was defined by IMGT convention, running from the second conserved V-encoded cysteine to the conserved J-encoded phenylalanine. The earlier analysis of approximately 500 of the donors excluded sequences that lacked an unambiguous match to a single V gene segment. In an earlier analysis of some 590 of the donors, a V segment was called functional when productive rearrangements were above 56.7%, and segregating when the standard deviation between donors exceeded 5%. A statistical classification framework was built to diagnose cytomegalovirus status from the catalog of TCR beta chain sequences. In a later analysis, V and J genes were assigned by comparing TCR nucleotide sequences against IMGT/GENE-DB human TR gene sequences. The TCRdist pipeline was used in a later analysis to assign CDR3 sequences and most-parsimonious VDJ recombination scenarios. A later analysis defined each TCR beta chain by its CDR3 amino acid sequence plus V-gene family, and excluded reads lacking a unique V-gene family. A later analysis removed 600 or so highly shared, low-generation-probability nucleotide sequences to deal with suspected cross-contamination and a sequencing artifact. A later analysis calculated a clonal expansion index for each public chain from normalized within-repertoire ranks of inferred template counts. Generation probabilities in a later analysis came from a VDJ recombination model fitted to out-of-frame rearrangements, and those results were checked against IGoR. A later analysis scored TCR-TCR, TCR-HLA and TCR-CMV co-occurrence with hypergeometric tests, applying a repertoire-size bias correction to TCR pairs. False discovery rates were estimated in a later analysis by permuting HLA or CMV assignments 20 times. In a later analysis, co-occurring TCRs were grouped using DBSCAN, and TCRdist sequence similarity was added for clustering within HLA-allele-positive subsets. For co-occurrence clustering, repertoires with fewer than 30,000 or more than 120,000 public chains were excluded, along with roughly 5 repertoires with anomalous nucleotide sharing. Not all clones reach the TCRdb copy of this immuneACCESS table, which keeps in-frame sequences only. Checked studies attribute under half of the gap to unresolved V genes and leave the rest unexplained. The V and J calls and clone size were taken over from that table, and D and trimming were inferred from the DNA. This sample lists approximately 78,000 clones; approximately 84% were detected once. Clones ranked in the top ten supply roughly 2.3% of the sample.

For this clone: Its target antigen remains unknown. Per-base qualities were not stored, and no clone one base away is much larger.

The germline V gene sets CDR1 to MNHEY and CDR2 to SVGAGI. The junction shows trimming of 8 bases on V and 2 bases on J, plus 19 bases between the germline ends. The CDR3 measures 15 amino acids from cysteine to phenylalanine. The read is trimmed to its CDR3 DNA, 45 bases read in frame from base 1. In total, 600 or so healthy bone marrow donors made up the cohort. Cohort members were all nominally healthy when sampled, although unrecorded immune exposures were likely present. The donor tested CMV seronegative and was one of the 352 seronegative cohort members. Each donor provided a peripheral blood sample, and peripheral blood mononuclear cells were used for TCR beta sequencing. The Qiagen DNeasy Blood Extraction Kit was used to extract genomic DNA from the blood cell samples.

The sample comprised PBMCs. Rearrangement joined TRBV6-5 to TRBJ2-7, with the D segment identity uncertain. This sequence was found in a woman in her fifties or sixties in good health and CMV-seronegative. The DNA reads as follows: TGTGCCAGCTCCCTCGCCTACGCCACCCCCTACGAGCAGTACTTC. This is translated as CASSLAYATPYEQYF.